Each of the 20 T cell receptor beta chains below was sequenced from the same sample in a study of T cells in Graves' hyperthyroidism and ophthalmopathy. Researchers took RNA transcripts and amplified the TCR beta CDR3 regions from them. A set of HTBI primers served as the primers for a first-round RT-PCR of the TCR CDR3. Via MiXCR, TCRdb re-called the multiplex PCR reads, giving one row per CDR3 protein. The sample yields about 560,000 distinct CDR3 sequences, 16% seen once. The specimen was blood. The receptors were sampled from a woman between 18 and 30 years old with Graves' hyperthyroidism.

This sequence joins TRBV18 and TRBJ2-1; TRBD1 is a possible D gene (5 bases). V lost 3 bases, J lost 4 bases, and 19 bases lay in between. CDR3 length equals 17 residues. Germline values: CDR1 KGHSH, CDR2 LQKENI. In DNA form, the CDR3 reads TGTGCCAGCTCACCCTCGGACACCTCTTCCCCTTACAATGAGCAGTTCTTC. Encoded protein: CASSPSDTSSPYNEQFF.

The chain links TRBV3-1 to TRBJ2-5; D gene ambiguous. This CDR3 has 15 amino acids. V lost 4 bases and J 2 bases, leaving 14 bases between the germline ends. CDR1 is LGHDT, CDR2 YNNKEL, per germline (reference sequence). The DNA for the CDR3 is TGTGCCAGCAGCCCTCGGGCCGGCCGTCAAGAGACCCAGTACTTC. Translating it yields CASSPRAGRQETQYF.

This sequence joins TRBV7-3 and TRBJ2-7; TRBD2 aligns across 11 bases. V shed 5 bases, J shed 0 bases, and the junction held 3 bases outside the gene matches. CDR3 size: 15 residues. Germline V gives CDR1 SGHTA, CDR2 FQGTGA. CDR3 in amino acids: CASSISGGASYEQYF. DNA for the CDR3: TGTGCCAGCAGCATTAGCGGGGGGGCCTCCTACGAGCAGTACTTC. The variable domain in full, with the rest retrieved from reference TRBV7-3 and TRBJ2-7, is GAGVSQTPSNKVTEKGKYVELRCDPISGHTALYWYRQSLGQGPEFLIYFQGTGAADDSGLPNDRFFAVRPEGSVSTLKIQRTERGDSAVYLCASSISGGASYEQYFGPGTRLTVT.

This clonotype was counted many times. The chain couples TRBV12-3 or TRBV12-4 to TRBJ2-5; 7 bases fit TRBD1. V gave up 6 bases and J gave up 4 bases; unmatched junction bases: 2. CDR3 length: 12 residues. In DNA form, the CDR3 reads TGTGCCAGCAGGGGGACAGTAGAGACCCAGTACTTC. This encodes CASRGTVETQYF.

In this sample, this clonotype turned up many times. The chain uses TRBV30 and TRBJ1-4; D is unclear. Germline V gene data show CDR1 as GTSNPN and CDR2 as SVGIG (reference sequence). V was clipped by 5 bases and J by 5 bases, with 6 bases between them. This CDR3 contains 11 residues. As DNA, the CDR3 is TGTGCCTGGGGCGAGAATGAAAAACTGTTTTTT. This sequence encodes CAWGENEKLFF.

This chain joins TRBV14 and TRBJ2-1, with 16 bases lining up with TRBD2. The CDR3 is made up of 17 amino acids. Looked up from germline, CDR1 is SGHDN and CDR2 is FVKESK. V was clipped by 2 bases and J by 6 bases; unmatched bases: 4. CDR3 loop: CASSQPGLAGGPNEQFF. The CDR3 DNA follows: TGTGCCAGCAGCCAACCGGGACTAGCGGGGGGGCCCAATGAGCAGTTCTTC. The variable domain in full, completed from reference TRBV14 and TRBJ2-1, reads EAGVTQFPSHSVIEKGQTVTLRCDPISGHDNLYWYRRVMGKEIKFLLHFVKESKQDESGMPNNRFLAERTGGTYSTLKVQPAELEDSGVYFCASSQPGLAGGPNEQFFGPGTRLTVL.

This clonotype was recorded many times. This chain links TRBV30 with TRBJ2-7; D might be TRBD2 (5 bases). The CDR3 covers 11 residues. The germline V and J ends were trimmed by 8 bases and 5 bases, with 13 bases remaining between them. Per germline, CDR1 GTSNPN and CDR2 SVGIG (reference sequence). The CDR3 DNA reads TGTGCCGGGGAGAATGTCAACGAGCAGTACTTC. This sequence encodes CAGENVNEQYF.

This clonotype was seen only a few times. The rearrangement joins TRBV19 to TRBJ1-1; no clear D. Trimming shortened V by 8 bases and J by 1 base, and 11 bases separated the two germline ends. Germline CDR1 is LNHDA and CDR2 is SQIVND (reference sequence). CDR3 length equals 13 residues. CDR3 loop: CASGVQKNTEAFF. CDR3 bases: TGTGCCAGTGGCGTGCAAAAGAACACTGAAGCTTTCTTT. Combining the CDR3 with reference TRBV19 and TRBJ1-1 gives the whole variable domain DGGITQSPKYLFRKEGQNVTLSCEQNLNHDAMYWYRQDPGQGLRLIYYSQIVNDFQKGDIAEGYSVSREKKESFPLTVTSAQKNPTAFYLCASGVQKNTEAFFGQGTRLTVV.

This clonotype occurred a few times. J is TRBJ2-7 and V is TRBV10-1, with 7 bases matching TRBD1. Germline V gene data show CDR1 as WNHNN and CDR2 as SYGVQD (reference sequence). V lost 2 bases, J lost 2 bases, and 6 bases stayed unmatched. The CDR3 is 15 amino acids. The CDR3 nucleotides are TGCGCCAGCAGTGAGGCGGCAGGGGGTCCCTACGAGCAGTACTTC. This sequence encodes CASSEAAGGPYEQYF.

V and J are TRBV7-2 and TRBJ2-5; 9 bases match TRBD2. Germline loops: CDR1 SGHTA, CDR2 FQGNSA. With 8 bases clipped from V and 5 bases from J, the junction kept 6 bases outside the gene matches. This CDR3 contains 13 residues. The CDR3 bases are TGTGCCAGCCGCGGGGGGGCCGGGGAGACCCAGTACTTC. It is translated as CASRGGAGETQYF.

This clonotype was recorded a few times. This chain joins TRBV28 and TRBJ1-5; perhaps TRBD1 as D (6 bases). Germline CDR1 and CDR2: MDHEN and SYDVKM. There are 15 residues in the CDR3. V was trimmed by 4 bases and J by 0 bases, leaving 10 bases between them. CDR3: CASSWDKTSNQPQHF. The CDR3, as DNA: TGTGCCAGCAGTTGGGACAAGACTAGCAATCAGCCCCAGCATTTT.

This clonotype was observed many times. The rearrangement uses TRBV30 and TRBJ1-1; possible D gene TRBD1, 6 bases. Germline loops: CDR1 GTSNPN, CDR2 SVGIG (reference sequence). The CDR3 is made up of 14 amino acids. The ends were cut back, 3 bases at V and 4 bases at J, with 15 bases in the middle. CDR3 residues: CAWRGTQGSTEAFF. The CDR3 coding sequence is TGTGCCTGGAGGGGGACTCAGGGGTCCACTGAAGCTTTCTTT.

This clonotype was found many times. The gene calls are TRBV2 and TRBJ1-6; D is perhaps TRBD1 (6 bases). The length of the CDR3 is 14 residues. V lost 7 bases and J lost 4, with 11 bases in between. The V gene's germline CDR1 is SNHLY and CDR2 FYNNEI. Here the CDR3 reads CASKIGQYNSPLHF. The CDR3 nucleotides read TGTGCCAGCAAAATAGGACAGTATAATTCACCCCTCCACTTT.

The gene calls are TRBV5-1 and TRBJ2-1; possibly TRBD1 for D (5 bases). Germline CDR1 and CDR2: SGHRS and YFSETQ. V shed 0 bases and J shed 9 bases, with 13 bases lying between them. The CDR3 spans 14 residues. CDR3 loop: CASSLGQTLIEQFF. For the CDR3, the DNA is TGCGCCAGCAGCTTGGGACAGACCCTAATTGAGCAGTTCTTC.

V usage is TRBV27 and J usage is TRBJ1-6; no definite D call. Germline CDR1 is MNHEY and CDR2 is SMNVEV (reference sequence). The CDR3 sequence is 16 residues long. Between the trimmed V and J ends, which lost 4 bases and 7 bases, there was a span of 17 bases. The DNA for the CDR3 is TGTGCCAGCAGTTCCATCGGAAACACGAAGAATTCACCCCTCCACTTT. This codes for CASSSIGNTKNSPLHF.

This clonotype came up many times. The gene calls are TRBV3-1 and TRBJ2-7; TRBD2 matches at 12 bases. V shed 2 bases, J shed 7 bases, and the junction held 6 bases outside the gene matches. This CDR3 contains 15 residues. The germline V gene encodes CDR1 LGHDT and CDR2 YNNKEL (reference sequence). The CDR3 loop is CASSQTGLAGGEQYF. The CDR3 DNA is TGTGCCAGCAGCCAAACGGGACTAGCGGGCGGGGAGCAGTACTTC.

At least ten counts were recorded for this clonotype. The chain has TRBV28 and TRBJ2-3; D might be TRBD2 (5 bases). The germline CDR1 and CDR2 sequences are MDHEN and SYDVKM. Trimming took off 5 bases at V and 4 bases at J, with 16 bases between the two ends. This CDR3 contains 15 residues. Here the CDR3 reads CASSDLTRIPDTQYF. In nucleotides, the CDR3 is TGTGCCAGCAGTGATCTAACTAGGATCCCAGATACGCAGTATTTT.

For this clonotype: A much larger clone lies one base from this, so it may be a read error. The chain employs TRBV2 and TRBJ2-1, with D possibly TRBD2 on 5 matching bases. The CDR3 covers 14 residues. Germline assignment: CDR1 SNHLY and CDR2 FYNNEI. Deletions cut 8 bases from V and 7 bases from J, with 18 bases between. In DNA, the CDR3 is TGTGCCAGCCCCCTGGGAACAACGGGAAATGAGCAGTTCTTC. Residues: CASPLGTTGNEQFF.

This clonotype occurred a few times. The chain uses TRBV30 and TRBJ2-7; D is ambiguous. CDR3 length equals 13 residues. Germline CDR1 is GTSNPN and CDR2 is SVGIG (reference sequence). With 0 bases removed from V and 1 base from J, the gap between germline ends came to 7 bases. In DNA form, the CDR3 reads TGTGCCTGGAGTGTCCCCAGTTCCTACGAGCAGTACTTC. It encodes CAWSVPSSYEQYF.

This clonotype came up a few times. This chain uses TRBV28 with TRBJ2-3, with 15 nucleotides matching TRBD2. Per germline, CDR1 MDHEN and CDR2 SYDVKM. The V and J ends lost 5 bases and 5 bases, in that order; junction bases with no gene match: 2. This CDR3 is 15 amino acids long. CDR3 sequence: CASSGLAGGVDTQYF. CDR3 coding DNA: TGTGCCAGCAGTGGACTAGCGGGAGGGGTAGATACGCAGTATTTT.